The present entry profiles one T cell receptor beta chain with its context. This clonotype was detected many times. Its antigen is still unknown. No per-base quality is available; no much larger clone lies one base away. The sample belongs to a study of human T cells and chemical hapten exposure (dated by TCRdb to about 2021). With respect to the entire study: For sensitization, 2% DPC in acetone was applied to a roughly 2 cm by roughly 2 cm area of upper inner arm skin. Throughout the study period of about 25 weeks, patients also received therapeutic DPC doses to the scalp every week. Patch testing was done on the upper back using Finn chambers containing 0.01% DPC, and results were scored after 6 days according to International Contact Dermatitis Research Group standards. Alopecia areata with under or over 50% scalp involvement, alopecia totalis and alopecia universalis were represented in the patient cohort, which was mostly female. Libraries were pooled for sequencing, and variation in per-sample TCR yields was attributed mainly to small differences in library volumes within the pool. In alopecia patients, the study followed how the peripheral blood TCR repertoire changed in vivo over primary and secondary sensitization to diphenylcyclopropenone (DPC), a hapten. Blood samples were taken from patients before sensitization (week 0) and then at 2, 6 and about 24 weeks after DPC sensitization. For TCR sequencing, blood came from some 31 alopecia patients at anywhere from one to four time points (pre-sensitization, 2, 6 and 24 weeks).

What the authors observed across the whole study: Patch test score correlated positively with the number of PT1 expanded TCRs, reaching significance at thresholds 8, 16 and 32 but not at 4. The number of TCRs above 1 in 1000 frequency did not change with DPC sensitization; there was no evidence of global repertoire structure alterations. Compared with pre-sensitization or healthy control sets, expanded TCRs formed significantly more large CDR3 similarity clusters, which is consistent with antigen-driven responses. Repeated subsampling changed both the strength of the expansion versus patch-test correlation and the threshold at which the correlation became significant. Because all patients had alopecia, a presumed autoimmune disease, the immune response of the patients might differ from that of healthy individuals.

Library generation was performed with RACE. Sequenced using a NextSeq 500. During library preparation, unique molecular identifiers were attached to individual cDNA molecules so that TCRs could be counted quantitatively and reproducibly. Both TCR alpha and TCR beta chains were sequenced from each blood RNA sample. Under the source paper's analysis protocol: A median of around 96,000 TCRs per sample was observed, with a range of roughly 23,224 to 700,000. V, J and CDR3 annotation of the TCR reads was carried out using the Decombinator software suite. For the PS versus PT1 abundance plots, all samples were subsampled to the same number of TCRs (28,000). TCRs were defined as expanded if absent before sensitization and observed at least eight times at the 2-week time point. Using fastp at Q25 and MiXCR, TCRdb reprocessed the public reads and kept productive beta chains. CDR3 protein sequences are deduplicated, and each keeps its most common genes and DNA. TCRdb's processing, not the authors' own work, is the source of the V and J calls. This sample has about 300,000 distinct CDR3 sequences in its table, and 4.5% to 7% of those were observed once. About 7.7% of the sample lies in the top ten.

The germline V gene specifies MGHRA as CDR1 and YSYEKL as CDR2. V is pared back by 2 bases and J by 0 bases, with 10 bases lying between the germline termini. Reading from cysteine to phenylalanine, the CDR3 counts 15 amino acids. This entry keeps only the CDR3 DNA: 45 bases, framed from base 1. The sample's time point, from its label and the paper: pre-sensitization, week 0. The treatment or condition label on this specimen signifies: therapeutic diphenylcyclopropenone sensitization with weekly scalp DPC. Blood at each patch-test visit was drawn before the patch test was applied. Patients were eligible if aged 18 to 70, diagnosed with alopecia and judged suitable for DPC therapy, and pregnant patients were excluded. Total RNA was extracted from unfractionated whole blood that had been collected in Tempus Blood RNA tubes.

This chain is built from TRBV4-1 and TRBJ1-2; a confident D gene designation cannot be given. The sequence derives from a woman aged 18-35 years with alopecia areata. Some clones in this sample may be carry-over from other donors' samples. Here the sequenced sample was whole blood, taken in connection with sensitization to the hapten diphenylcyclopropenone (DPC). The CDR3 region has the sequence CASSQSPMPNYGYTF. The nucleotide sequence is given as TGCGCCAGCAGCCAAAGTCCCATGCCTAACTATGGCTACACCTTC.